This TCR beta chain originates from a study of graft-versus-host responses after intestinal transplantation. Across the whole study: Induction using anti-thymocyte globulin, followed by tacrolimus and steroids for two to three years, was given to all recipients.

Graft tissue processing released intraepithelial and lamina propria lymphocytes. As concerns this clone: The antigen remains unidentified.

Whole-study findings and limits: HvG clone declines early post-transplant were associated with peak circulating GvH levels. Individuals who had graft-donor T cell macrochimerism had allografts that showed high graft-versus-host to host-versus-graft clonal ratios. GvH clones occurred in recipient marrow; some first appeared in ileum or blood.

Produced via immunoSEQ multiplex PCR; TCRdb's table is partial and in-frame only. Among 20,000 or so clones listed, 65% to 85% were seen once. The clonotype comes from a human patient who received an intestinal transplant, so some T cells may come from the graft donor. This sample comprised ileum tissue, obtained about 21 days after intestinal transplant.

The chain's CDR3 is CASSGTTGGETQYF. In DNA form, the CDR3 reads TGCGCCAGCAGCGGGACAACAGGGGGGGAGACCCAGTACTTC. The chain joins TRBV5-1 to TRBJ2-5; 8 positions agree with TRBD1. V gave up 4 bases and J gave up 5 bases; unmatched junction bases: 7. The CDR3 is 14 amino acids. From germline, CDR1 is SGHRS and CDR2 YFSETQ.